Here is one T cell receptor (beta chain) with its context. This clone was detected once. Its antigen remains unidentified. No much larger clone exists at a distance of one base, and base qualities are not known. The same CDR3 also results from other DNA sequences found in this sample. This record belongs to a study of blood T cell repertoires in COVID-19 (dated by TCRdb to about 2020). Regarding the research as a whole: Samples covering the acute and convalescent phases of COVID-19 were provided by collaborators in the United States, Italy and Spain. The material from the prospective study consisted of cDNA or gDNA derived from T cells, B-cell-depleted T cells, or PBMCs. Deeply sampled blood TCRbeta repertoires from subjects exposed to, actively infected with, or recovered from COVID-19 were included in the dataset. A freely available public database, intended as a resource for researchers studying the immune response to SARS-CoV-2, is where the repertoires were released. The samples were drawn from two sources: the first 160 participants of the ongoing ImmuneRACE study, and 1,254 subjects contributed by 6 global collaborators. Nearly every sample came with metadata listing a de-identified subject ID, COVID-19 status, age in years and sex. Where available, HLA class I and class II types were taken from metadata supplied by the sample provider and were not determined by assay-based typing.

TCRbeta CDR3 regions were amplified from genomic DNA using the immunoSEQ Assay, a bias-controlled multiplex PCR. As for the original processing: Nucleated cell counts per sample were estimated from amplification of reference gene primers within the assay. To quantify the absolute abundance of each unique TCRbeta CDR3 rearrangement, sequence reads were collapsed and filtered. For each sample, productive Simpson clonality was calculated by taking the square root of Simpson's diversity index across productive rearrangements. Entries here come from immuneACCESS through TCRdb and include only in-frame sequences with V and J called. Some clones fail to appear in such tables; in the studies checked, an unresolved V gene covers under half of the shortfall, and the cause of the remainder is unknown. Clone size and V and J calls were adopted from that table, with D and trimming inferred from the DNA. Here the sample has 95,000 to 150,000 clones; about 82% occur a single time. Of the sample, around 5% falls within the top ten clones.

Study-level results and caveats: How much clinical and demographic metadata was included differed by source and by participant, and the metadata was provided uncurated.

The collaborating institutions used their own protocols to collect whole blood in K2EDTA tubes. Collaborator samples were shipped for TCRbeta analysis as frozen whole blood, isolated PBMCs, or DNA extracted from either sample type. From cysteine to phenylalanine, the CDR3 is 15 amino acids long. Only the CDR3 DNA stays, 45 bases, in frame from base 1. Between the V and J ends, shortened by 4 bases and 8 bases respectively, the junction contains 21 bases. The CDR1 and CDR2 encoded by the germline V gene are SGHTS and YDEGEE. This receptor chain uses TRBV5-8 and TRBJ1-2, and perhaps TRBD1 as D gene, on 5 matching bases. The sequencing sample was made of peripheral blood. The clonotype comes from a human donor in a cohort sampled during active COVID-19. Here is the DNA: TGTGCCAGCAGCCCGAAAGCTGGGGGGTTCGGCGGCTACACCTTC. The translation is CASSPKAGGFGGYTF.